Reported below is one T cell receptor beta chain. As yet, its antigen is unknown. The germline V gene has CDR1 SGDLS and CDR2 YYNGEE. With V trimmed by 0 bases and J by 1 base, 11 bases remained unmatched. The CDR3 runs 19 residues. Time point specified: newly diagnosed GD, antithyroid drugs for less than 3 months. The TCR library was made from RNA that had been extracted from PBMCs in TRIzol. The data originate from a study of regulatory T cells in long-lasting Graves disease. Whole-study results and caveats: Newly diagnosed patients shared about a thousand public clonotypes; persistent patients shared 2,500 to 3,000.

Arm-PCR of CDR3 regions with iRepertoire HTBI primers generated TCR beta libraries. MiXCR was run by TCRdb on the multiplex PCR reads, yielding one entry per CDR3 protein. This repertoire shows a few hundred thousand distinct CDR3 sequences, roughly 13% found once; its top ten account for roughly 10%. Another study also made use of these data, one on T cells in Graves' hyperthyroidism and ophthalmopathy. Turning to that study: Diagnosis rested on symptoms, serum thyroxine and TRAb, thyroid ultrasound, and orbital computed tomography.

The V call is TRBV9, the J call TRBJ2-7, with 12 bases aligning to TRBD1. The sample was peripheral blood mononuclear cells (PBMCs), taken at new diagnosis, from a patient treated with antithyroid drugs. This TCR was sampled from a man aged 25 to 40 with Graves disease. CDR3 nucleotides: TGTGCCAGCAGCGTAGAGGCCGGGACAGGGGGCGCGTCTTCCTACGAGCAGTACTTC. It yields the protein CASSVEAGTGGASSYEQYF.